The 28 T cell receptor beta chains below were found in one sample sequenced in a study of CD8+ T cells in alopecia areata. In each case, RNA was isolated and then reverse transcribed into cDNA as the sequencing template. Assay: immunoSEQ multiplex PCR; the TCRdb copy retains only in-frame clones and omits some. Altogether about 120,000 clones are present, 45% to 50% being singletons, with the ten largest covering under 20%. The input for sequencing was CD8+ T cells sorted from blood, taken at week 0. The source of these receptors is a human donor with alopecia areata.

This clone was picked up one time. The gene calls are TRBV4-3 and TRBJ1-2; D ambiguous. V lost 0 bases and J lost 4, with 12 bases in between. Germline values: CDR1 LGHNA, CDR2 YSLEER. The CDR3 loop spans 15 amino acids. In DNA form, the CDR3 reads TGCGCCAGCAGCCAAGACTTTGGGGAGTCCTATGGCTACACCTTC. It codes for CASSQDFGESYGYTF.

This clone was recorded once. It may be a read error: a sequence one base away is much more abundant. The V and J genes are TRBV4-2 and TRBJ1-4; D perhaps matches TRBD1 (6 bases). The CDR3 is made up of 16 amino acids. V lost 0 bases to trimming and J lost 7 bases, with 15 bases between them. In germline, CDR1 is LGHNA, CDR2 YNFKEQ. The CDR3 reads CASSQEEGQRREKLFF. The CDR3 bases are TGTGCCAGCAGCCAAGAAGAAGGACAGAGGCGTGAAAAACTGTTTTTT.

V and J are TRBV13 and TRBJ2-1; 7 bases match TRBD2. V shed 4 bases and J 0 bases; nucleotides not matched to a gene: 6. Germline CDR1 is PRHDT and CDR2 is FYEKMQ (reference sequence). CDR3 length equals 16 residues. CDR3 region: CASSSLGGSSYNEQFF. The CDR3 coding sequence is TGTGCCAGCAGCTCCCTCGGCGGGAGCTCCTACAATGAGCAGTTCTTC.

This chain uses TRBV30 with TRBJ1-1; TRBD1 matches 8 bases. The CDR3 extends over 13 amino acids. CDR1 and CDR2 from the germline V gene are GTSNPN and SVGIG (reference sequence). J lost 5 bases, V lost 0 bases, and 2 bases had no gene match. The CDR3 region is CAWSVGTGTEAFF. Here the CDR3 DNA reads TGTGCCTGGAGTGTCGGGACAGGTACTGAAGCTTTCTTT.

This clone was detected a few times. The chain uses TRBV13 and TRBJ2-5; D gene uncertain. Trimming removed 4 bases from V and 4 bases from J, with 7 bases in between. Germline V gene lookup returns CDR1 PRHDT and CDR2 FYEKMQ (reference sequence). This CDR3 region has 12 residues. Written as DNA, the CDR3 is TGTGCCAGCAGCTCCCTTCCAGAGACCCAGTACTTC. Translating it yields CASSSLPETQYF. Full variable domain (outside the CDR3, taken from reference TRBV13 and TRBJ2-5): AAGVIQSPRHLIKEKRETATLKCYPIPRHDTVYWYQQGPGQDPQFLISFYEKMQSDKGSIPDRFSAQQFSDYHSELNMSSLELGDSALYFCASSSLPETQYFGPGTRLLVL.

This clone has more than one count but fewer than ten. In DNA form, the CDR3 reads TGTGCCAGCAGCTTAGGGGCGGGGTACGCAGATACGCAGTATTTT. Protein product: CASSLGAGYADTQYF. The V call is TRBV7-8, the J call TRBJ2-3, with D possibly matching TRBD2 (6 bases). CDR1 and CDR2 (germline): SGHVS, FQNEAQ. Trimming took off 1 base at V and 4 bases at J, with 12 bases between the two ends. CDR3 length: 15 amino acids.

This clone has more than one count but fewer than ten. The chain couples TRBV6-5 to TRBJ1-5, with 7 bases fitting TRBD1. The V gene's germline CDR1 is MNHEY and CDR2 SVGAGI. This CDR3 comprises 14 residues. With 6 bases clipped from V and 2 bases from J, the junction kept 4 bases outside the gene matches. The CDR3 region is CASSEGQGNQPQHF. CDR3 DNA sequence: TGTGCCAGCAGCGAAGGACAGGGCAATCAGCCCCAGCATTTT.

The genes are TRBV2 and TRBJ2-4; D is ambiguous. The germline V gene has CDR1 SNHLY and CDR2 FYNNEI. With 7 bases removed from V and 6 bases from J, the gap between germline ends came to 10 bases. The length of the CDR3 is 12 residues. This CDR3 reads CASKDLRNIQYF. The CDR3 bases are TGTGCCAGCAAAGACCTACGAAACATTCAGTACTTC.

The rearrangement uses TRBV4-2 and TRBJ2-3; tentatively, D is TRBD2 (5 bases). This CDR3 comprises 17 residues. The V end was cut by 0 bases, the J end by 0 bases, with 13 bases between. Germline V gene sequence: CDR1 LGHNA, CDR2 YNFKEQ. CDR3 sequence reads: CASSQDSDFISTDTQYF. In nucleotides, the CDR3 is TGTGCCAGCAGCCAAGATTCGGACTTTATTAGCACAGATACGCAGTATTTT.

This clone was picked up a small number of times. The CDR3 DNA follows: TGTGCCAGCAGCTTCACTAGCGGGTCGTACAATGAGCAGTTCTTC. Translated, it gives CASSFTSGSYNEQFF. The rearrangement joins TRBV7-9 to TRBJ2-1; 9 nucleotides align to TRBD2. This CDR3 contains 15 residues. The junction had 4 bases not matched to a gene; V was cut back by 3 bases and J by 4 bases. Germline CDR1 reads SEHNR; CDR2 reads FQNEAQ (reference sequence).

This chain uses TRBV29-1 with TRBJ1-2; D is perhaps TRBD1 (5 bases). The CDR3 covers 13 residues. CDR1 is SQVTM, CDR2 ANQGSEA, per germline. The V and J ends lost 4 bases and 4 bases respectively, with 13 bases between them. The CDR3 bases are TGCAGCGTTGTTTTTAAGGACATCTATGGCTACACCTTC. Translating it yields CSVVFKDIYGYTF.

CDR3 sequence: CAWASGVGEDEQYF. Written as DNA, the CDR3 is TGTGCCTGGGCCTCCGGGGTTGGGGAAGACGAGCAGTACTTC. The chain links TRBV30 to TRBJ2-7; D perhaps matches TRBD2 (5 bases). Looked up from germline, CDR1 is GTSNPN and CDR2 is SVGIG (reference sequence). V shed 5 bases and J shed 5 bases, with 19 bases lying between them. CDR3 length equals 14 residues.

V and J are TRBV27 and TRBJ2-1; 11 bases are shared with TRBD2. CDR3 size: 16 residues. Germline-derived CDR1 and CDR2 are MNHEY and SMNVEV (reference sequence). The junction had 4 bases not matched to a gene; V was cut back by 2 bases and J by 4 bases. The CDR3 DNA sequence: TGTGCCAGCAGTTTACTGCTAGCGGGGGGTTACAATGAGCAGTTCTTC. Amino acids: CASSLLLAGGYNEQFF.

Points on this clone: The sample holds other DNA sequences that translate to the same CDR3. V gene TRBV30 combines with J gene TRBJ1-1; TRBD1 might be the D (5 bases). V lost 2 bases and J lost 2, with 9 bases in between. The CDR3 extends over 13 amino acids. Germline values: CDR1 GTSNPN, CDR2 SVGIG (reference sequence). The CDR3 region has the DNA TGTGCCTGGAGTCAGGGAGGAAACACTGAAGCTTTCTTT. This codes for CAWSQGGNTEAFF.

Of note for this clone: This CDR3 is also generated by other DNA sequences in the sample. This chain connects TRBV19 to TRBJ2-5; 8 bases line up with TRBD1. This CDR3 is 13 amino acids long. The V segment lost 6 bases and the J segment 3 bases; nucleotides outside the gene matches: 3. Germline assignment: CDR1 LNHDA and CDR2 SQIVND (reference sequence). DNA for the CDR3: TGTGCCAGTAGCACGGACAGGGAAGAGACCCAGTACTTC. Amino acids: CASSTDREETQYF.

The gene calls are TRBV6-5 and TRBJ1-1, with D uncertain. The CDR3 loop spans 11 amino acids. The germline CDR1 and CDR2 sequences are MNHEY and SVGAGI. With 8 bases removed from V and 3 bases from J, the gap between germline ends came to 7 bases. The CDR3 loop reads CASATDTEAFF. CDR3 nucleotides: TGTGCCAGCGCGACGGACACTGAAGCTTTCTTT.

CDR3 amino acids: CASMTVPYNEQFF. The CDR3 DNA reads as TGTGCCAGCATGACCGTCCCTTACAATGAGCAGTTCTTC. The chain links TRBV6-1 to TRBJ2-1; no firm D call. Germline CDR1 and CDR2: MNHNS and SASEGT. The ends were cut back, 7 bases at V and 4 bases at J, with 11 bases in the middle. This CDR3 is 13 amino acids long.

The rearrangement joins TRBV27 to TRBJ2-7; D is unclear. This CDR3 has 13 amino acids. Per the germline V gene, CDR1 is MNHEY and CDR2 is SMNVEV (reference sequence). V was pared by 0 bases and J by 1 base, with 4 bases between. In DNA form, the CDR3 reads TGTGCCAGCAGTTTATCCCAATCCTACGAGCAGTACTTC. Amino acids: CASSLSQSYEQYF.

V is TRBV13 and J is TRBJ1-1, with no clear D. Germline V gene sequence: CDR1 PRHDT, CDR2 FYEKMQ (reference sequence). The CDR3 extends over 13 amino acids. V was trimmed by 0 bases and J by 6 bases, leaving 8 bases between them. The CDR3: CASSLGEGAEAFF. The CDR3 DNA reads TGTGCCAGCAGCTTAGGAGAGGGCGCTGAAGCTTTCTTT. Complete variable domain (other parts from reference TRBV13 and TRBJ1-1): AAGVIQSPRHLIKEKRETATLKCYPIPRHDTVYWYQQGPGQDPQFLISFYEKMQSDKGSIPDRFSAQQFSDYHSELNMSSLELGDSALYFCASSLGEGAEAFFGQGTRLTVV.

This chain links TRBV9 with TRBJ2-1; a possible D gene is TRBD1 (6 bases). Germline V gene lookup returns CDR1 SGDLS and CDR2 YYNGEE. V dropped 2 bases and J dropped 4 bases, with 10 bases sitting between them. The CDR3 loop spans 14 amino acids. CDR3 sequence: CASSVGGGYNEQFF. The CDR3 DNA sequence: TGTGCCAGCAGCGTTGGGGGCGGTTACAATGAGCAGTTCTTC.

This clone has a count of ten or more. The chain is built from TRBV4-2 and TRBJ2-7; no clear D gene. This CDR3 spans 15 amino acids. The germline gives CDR1 LGHNA, CDR2 YNFKEQ. V was pared by 0 bases and J by 0 bases, with 9 bases between. The CDR3 nucleotides read TGTGCCAGCAGCCAAGATCACGGCAGCTCCTACGAGCAGTACTTC. This translates into CASSQDHGSSYEQYF.

V and J are TRBV2 and TRBJ2-7; no reliable D call. V dropped 10 bases and J dropped 1 base, with 17 bases sitting between them. Germline CDR1 SNHLY, CDR2 FYNNEI. This CDR3 spans 14 amino acids. The chain's CDR3 is CAILGQETSYEQYF. DNA of the CDR3: TGTGCCATCCTCGGGCAGGAGACGTCCTACGAGCAGTACTTC.

V gene TRBV7-2 combines with J gene TRBJ2-5; the D is unclear. The germline V gene has CDR1 SGHTA and CDR2 FQGNSA. This CDR3 is built from 13 residues. With 8 bases removed from V and 4 bases from J, the gap between germline ends came to 14 bases. The CDR3 DNA is TGTGCCAGCCTCTTGTCAAATGGAGAGACCCAGTACTTC. This translates into CASLLSNGETQYF.

CDR3 DNA: TGTGCCAGCAGCTTAGGGGGCCTGGACAGGCTATACAATGAGCAGTTCTTC. It translates to CASSLGGLDRLYNEQFF. V usage is TRBV7-8 and J usage is TRBJ2-1; 7 positions match TRBD1. The trim removed 1 base at V and 4 bases at J, leaving 10 bases unmatched. CDR1 is SGHVS and CDR2 is FQNEAQ in the germline V gene. CDR3 length: 17 amino acids.

V gene TRBV6-5 combines with J gene TRBJ2-3; 9 nucleotides line up with TRBD2. CDR1 MNHEY and CDR2 SVGAGI come from the germline V gene. The CDR3 has 16 residues. Trimming removed 2 bases from V and 6 bases from J; junction bases left unmatched: 9. In nucleotides, the CDR3 is TGTGCCAGCAGTTACCTACCGGGACTAGCCGAGGATACGCAGTATTTT. It specifies CASSYLPGLAEDTQYF.

This clone was detected a few times. The chain couples TRBV4-1 to TRBJ1-1; 7 bases align to TRBD1. This CDR3 comprises 12 residues. The V gene's germline CDR1 is MGHRA and CDR2 YSYEKL. With 6 bases clipped from V and 6 bases from J, the junction kept 4 bases outside the gene matches. The CDR3 protein is CASRTGSSEAFF. The CDR3 DNA reads as TGCGCCAGCAGGACAGGGAGTTCTGAAGCTTTCTTT.

The chain has TRBV7-9 and TRBJ2-1; the D is unclear. Trimming stripped 5 bases from V and 12 bases from J, with 14 bases between. The CDR3 spans 12 residues. Germline loops: CDR1 SEHNR, CDR2 FQNEAQ (reference sequence). CDR3 residues: CASSPVVDWQFF. Here the CDR3 DNA reads TGTGCCAGCAGCCCCGTAGTTGACTGGCAGTTCTTC.

This sequence joins TRBV30 and TRBJ1-1; perhaps TRBD1 as D (5 bases). Per the germline V gene, CDR1 is GTSNPN and CDR2 is SVGIG (reference sequence). V lost 3 bases, J lost 1 base, and 9 bases lay in between. The CDR3 consists of 13 residues. CDR3 protein: CAWSHGGNTEAFF. Written as DNA, the CDR3 is TGTGCCTGGAGCCACGGGGGGAACACTGAAGCTTTCTTT.